A selection of T cell receptor beta chains follows, all from one sample in a study of spatial heterogeneity in lung cancer. TCRdb redid the calling of the 5' RACE reads with MiXCR, one entry per CDR3 protein. The table records 20,000 to 30,000 distinct CDR3 sequences, roughly 4.5% of them present only once. Sequencing used PBMCs, obtained at surgery. These receptors were collected from a male donor with early-stage non-small cell lung cancer. CDR3s include the opening cysteine and the closing phenylalanine or tryptophan. D genes are given only for firm matches. The size field reads how often the clone was seen (once, few, many) or a class if it is expanded.

V	J	size	D	DNA	CDR3
TRBV29-1	TRBJ1-5	many	NA	TGCAGCGTTACAGGGAAATCAGATCAGCCCCAGCATTTT	CSVTGKSDQPQHF
TRBV28	TRBJ2-5	medium-sized	TRBD2	TGTGCCAGCAGTTTCGAGAGGCCTAGCGGGAGGTTAGAGACCCAGTACTTC	CASSFERPSGRLETQYF
TRBV13	TRBJ2-2	many	NA	TGTGCCAGCAGGGGGTTGGCAGTGAACACCGGGGAGCTGTTTTTT	CASRGLAVNTGELFF
TRBV7-8	TRBJ2-3	many	TRBD2	TGTGCCAGCAGCTTAGGCCTGAGTAGCGGGGATTTCACAGATACGCAGTATTTT	CASSLGLSSGDFTDTQYF
TRBV9	TRBJ2-3	many	NA	TGTGCCAGCAGCGTAGTTCCCCGCGGCCCAGTTTCCAGCGGAACAGATACGCAGTATTTT	CASSVVPRGPVSSGTDTQYF
TRBV28	TRBJ2-4	many	TRBD1	TGTGCCAGCAGTGCCCCCGGGACAGTTGCCAAAAACATTCAGTACTTC	CASSAPGTVAKNIQYF
TRBV6-5	TRBJ1-3	many	NA	TGTGCCAGCAGTTACAGGCAGGCTGGAAACACCATATATTTT	CASSYRQAGNTIYF
TRBV29-1	TRBJ2-3	many	NA	TGCAGCGTTGTACAGGACAGCCCTACGCAGTATTTT	CSVVQDSPTQYF
TRBV28	TRBJ2-1	many	NA	TGTGCCAGCAGTTCTTCAGGGTTCTCGTACAATGAGCAGTTCTTC	CASSSSGFSYNEQFF
TRBV3-1	TRBJ2-5	many	NA	TGTGCCAGCAGTGGGACTCGGGGTCAAGAGACCCAGTACTTC	CASSGTRGQETQYF
TRBV6-5	TRBJ1-1	many	NA	TGTGCCAGCAGTTACTTAAGGGGAATTGAGGCTTTCTTT	CASSYLRGIEAFF
TRBV11-2	TRBJ2-7	many	NA	TGTGCCAGCAGCTTCTCCGGGCAGTCCTACGAGCAGTACTTC	CASSFSGQSYEQYF
TRBV6-1	TRBJ1-5	few	NA	TGTGCCAGCAGGGACAGTATGGATCAGCCCCAGCATTTT	CASRDSMDQPQHF
TRBV7-7	TRBJ1-2	many	NA	TGTGCTAGCAGCTTTCCCAGGGCCCATGGCTACACCTTC	CASSFPRAHGYTF
TRBV25-1	TRBJ1-2	many	NA	TGTGCCAGCAGTATGGCGGCTAATGGCTACACCTTC	CASSMAANGYTF
TRBV9	TRBJ2-5	few	TRBD2	TGTGCCAGCAGCGTAGCCGGAGGACTAGGGGAGACCCAGTACTTC	CASSVAGGLGETQYF
TRBV7-2	TRBJ1-2	few	TRBD1	TGTGCCAGCAGCCCTGGACAGGGCTCTAATGGCTACACCTTC	CASSPGQGSNGYTF
TRBV19	TRBJ1-1	few	NA	TGTGCCAGTAGTTTTCCGAACACTGAAGCTTTCTTT	CASSFPNTEAFF
TRBV20-1	TRBJ2-3	many	TRBD1	TGCAGTGCTCCCAGGGGGCGAGAGGATACGCAGTATTTT	CSAPRGREDTQYF
TRBV3-1	TRBJ2-2	many	TRBD2	TGTGCCAGCAGCCAAGGGCTAGCGGGAGGGCCGCGAACCGGGGAGCTGTTTTTT	CASSQGLAGGPRTGELFF
TRBV28	TRBJ1-2	many	NA	TGTGCCAGCAGCCAAAACTATGGCTACACCTTC	CASSQNYGYTF
TRBV18	TRBJ2-1	many	NA	TGTGCCAGCTCACCACCGCCAGGGCGGAATGAGCAGTTCTTC	CASSPPPGRNEQFF
TRBV7-6	TRBJ2-3	many	NA	TGTGCCACCCAGAGGGGGGGGCCGGAAGATACGCAGTATTTT	CATQRGGPEDTQYF
TRBV28	TRBJ2-3	many	NA	TGTGCCAGCAGTTCCCCTCGCACAGATACGCAGTATTTT	CASSSPRTDTQYF
TRBV7-8	TRBJ1-5	many	TRBD1	TGTGCCAGCAGCTTAGCAGTTAGGAACAGGGGGATTTATAGCAATCAGCCCCAGCATTTT	CASSLAVRNRGIYSNQPQHF
TRBV7-8	TRBJ1-3	many	NA	TGTGCCAGCAGCTTAGGGATGACAGGTGTGGGAAACACCATATATTTT	CASSLGMTGVGNTIYF
TRBV7-9	TRBJ1-5	medium-sized	NA	TGTGCCAGCAGCTTAGGACAGCCCCAGCATTTT	CASSLGQPQHF
TRBV6-5	TRBJ2-1	many	TRBD2	TGTGCCAGCAGTTACGGTTTTGGCGGGAGCTCCTACAATGAGCAGTTCTTC	CASSYGFGGSSYNEQFF